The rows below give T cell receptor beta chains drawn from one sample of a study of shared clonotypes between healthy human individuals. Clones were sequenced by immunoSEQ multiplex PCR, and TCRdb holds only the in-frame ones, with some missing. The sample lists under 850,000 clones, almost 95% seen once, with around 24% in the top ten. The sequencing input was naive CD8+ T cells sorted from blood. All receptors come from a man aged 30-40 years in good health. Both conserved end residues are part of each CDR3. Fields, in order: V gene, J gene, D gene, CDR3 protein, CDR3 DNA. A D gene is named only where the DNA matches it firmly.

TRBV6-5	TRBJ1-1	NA	CASLVGENTEAFF	TGTGCCAGTCTTGTAGGGGAGAACACTGAAGCTTTCTTT
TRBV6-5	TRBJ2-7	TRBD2	CASRGLRWEYF	TGTGCCAGCAGGGGACTACGGTGGGAGTACTTC
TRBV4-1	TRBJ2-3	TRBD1	CASSVRDRDPDTQYF	TGCGCCAGCAGCGTCCGGGACAGGGATCCAGATACGCAGTATTTT
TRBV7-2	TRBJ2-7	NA	CASSRVGGEKSSYEQYF	TGTGCCAGCAGCCGGGTAGGGGGGGAAAAGAGCTCCTACGAGCAGTACTTC
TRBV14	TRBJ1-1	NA	CASSHLPGSPGGIMNTEAFF	TGTGCCAGCAGCCACCTTCCAGGGAGCCCGGGTGGTATCATGAACACTGAAGCTTTCTTT
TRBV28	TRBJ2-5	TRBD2	CASSLLAGRETQYF	TGTGCCAGCAGTTTACTAGCGGGAAGGGAGACCCAGTACTTC
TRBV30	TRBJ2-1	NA	CAWSVWDNEQFF	TGTGCCTGGAGTGTATGGGACAATGAGCAGTTCTTC
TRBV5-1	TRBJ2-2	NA	CASSLDLNTGELFF	TGCGCCAGCAGCTTGGACTTGAACACCGGGGAGCTGTTTTTT
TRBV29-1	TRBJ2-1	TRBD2	CSVDGLAGDYNEQFF	TGCAGCGTTGATGGTCTAGCGGGAGACTACAATGAGCAGTTCTTC
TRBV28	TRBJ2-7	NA	CASSPPDSSYEQYF	TGTGCCAGTTCACCGCCGGACAGCTCCTACGAGCAGTACTTC
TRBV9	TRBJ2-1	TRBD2	CASSEPGLAYNEQFF	TGTGCCAGCAGCGAACCGGGACTAGCCTACAATGAGCAGTTCTTC